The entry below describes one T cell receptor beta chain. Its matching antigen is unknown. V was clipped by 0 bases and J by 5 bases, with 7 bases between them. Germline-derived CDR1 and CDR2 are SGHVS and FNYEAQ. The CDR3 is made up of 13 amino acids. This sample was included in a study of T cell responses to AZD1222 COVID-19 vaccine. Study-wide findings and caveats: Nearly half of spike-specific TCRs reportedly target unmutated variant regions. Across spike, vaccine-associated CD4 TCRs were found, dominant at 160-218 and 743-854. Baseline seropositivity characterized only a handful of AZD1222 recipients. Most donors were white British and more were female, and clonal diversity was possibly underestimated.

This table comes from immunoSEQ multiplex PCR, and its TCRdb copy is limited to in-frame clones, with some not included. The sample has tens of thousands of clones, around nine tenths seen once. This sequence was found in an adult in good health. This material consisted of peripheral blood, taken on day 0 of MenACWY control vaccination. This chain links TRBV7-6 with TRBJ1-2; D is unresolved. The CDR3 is CASSLAGVYGYTF. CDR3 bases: TGTGCCAGCAGCTTAGCCGGCGTTTATGGCTACACCTTC.